This entry features one T cell receptor (beta chain) sequence. Its antigen remains unknown. TCRdb fed the reads into MiXCR, producing one record per CDR3 protein. The sample holds approximately 910,000 distinct CDR3 sequences, roughly 30% seen once. The data stem from a study of T cell repertoires in cytomegalovirus infection. The wider study: Matching HLA type, along with CMV infection, was indicated by public TCR beta signatures.

Trimming took off 2 bases at V and 4 bases at J, with 8 bases between the two ends. The CDR3 has 13 residues. Study-level results: Cumulative public TCR beta family frequency identified CMV carriers with the relevant HLA. CMV-specific TCR beta clonotypes restricted by HLA-C dominated the ex vivo response.

The V gene is TRBV12-3 or TRBV12-4, the J gene TRBJ2-5; D possibly matches TRBD1 or TRBD2 (5 bases each). The sequence came from a human donor in good health (CMV status not recorded). Some clones in this sample may be carry-over from other donors' samples. Specimen: cultured CD8+ T cells from PBMCs, collected from culture after CMV antigen stimulation. The CDR3 DNA sequence: TGTGCCAGCAGTTTATCGGGGCCAGAGACCCAGTACTTC. Protein sequence: CASSLSGPETQYF.